This TCR beta chain comes out of a study of blood T cell repertoires in COVID-19. On the study more broadly: Whether acute or convalescent, the COVID-19 samples came from the United States, Italy and Spain. Sources were T cells, B-cell-depleted T cells, or PBMCs; the material itself was cDNA or gDNA.

A word on this clone: Other nucleotide sequences from this sample produce the same CDR3.

V lost 3 bases and J lost 3, with 9 bases in between. Germline V gene sequence: CDR1 MDHEN, CDR2 SYDVKM. The length of the CDR3 is 14 residues. In the authors' methods: Reference gene primer amplification gave estimated nucleated cell counts. This table comes from immunoSEQ multiplex PCR, and its TCRdb copy is limited to in-frame clones, with some not included. Clone size and V and J calls were adopted from that table, with D and trimming inferred from the DNA. This table has under 250,000 clones, over 80% appearing once. The gene calls are TRBV28 and TRBJ1-5; weak D call: TRBD1 (6 bases). The clonotype was recovered from a woman in her seventies with active or convalescent COVID-19. The sequenced sample was peripheral blood. CDR3 DNA: TGTGCCAGCAGTTTTGGGGGCCCCAATCAGCCCCAGCATTTT. Translation gives CASSFGGPNQPQHF.